The T cell receptor (beta chain) described here comes from a study of shared clonotypes between healthy human individuals. Overall study context: Aged 18 to 49, the donors were a couple of women and three men. Whole-study findings and limits: Clonotype sharing among donors was thought likely to change with sequencing depth.

TCRdb keeps only in-frame clones here, not all; method: immunoSEQ multiplex PCR. The sample gives around 510,000 clones, 95% to 97% of which show up once; around 0.066% is in the top ten. In the CD4+ fraction, cells were divided into CD45RA+ naive and CD45RA-negative memory subsets. Comment on this clone: The antigen remains unidentified.

CDR3 length: 15 residues. V was pared by 2 bases and J by 3 bases, with 7 bases of the junction left unmatched. Germline V gene data show CDR1 as MDHEN and CDR2 as SYDVKM. The sequence derives from a woman aged 30 to 39 in good health. The sequencing sample was made of naive CD4+ T cells sorted from blood. As for subset: CD45RA+ positively selected. The chain is built from TRBV28 and TRBJ2-7; 7 bases line up with TRBD2. In nucleotides, the CDR3 is TGTGCCAGCAGTTTAGGGGGGAGGGATAACTACGAGCAGTACTTC. Its protein is CASSLGGRDNYEQYF.